This T cell receptor beta chain was recorded in a study of cytomegalovirus exposure and HLA in healthy donors. This clone occurred a few times. Its antigen is as yet unknown. 13 Jbeta primers and 60 Vbeta primers were used for the PCR. Per the original data handling: In a later analysis, the count reached some 75 million unique TCR beta chains, with 9 million to 11 million shared. Data came from immunoSEQ multiplex PCR; TCRdb stores just in-frame clones and leaves some out. Clone size and V and J calls were adopted from that table, with D and trimming inferred from the DNA. The table shows 150,000 to 200,000 clones, with approximately 80% occurring only once. Study-level findings and limits: It was reported that the classifier diagnosed cytomegalovirus status with high specificity and sensitivity in both the original and validation cohorts.

The CDR3 has 16 residues. Germline lookup yields CDR1 ENHRY and CDR2 SYGVKD. Losses at the gene ends were 2 bases for V and 3 bases for J; bases not matched to a gene: 5. Sequencing input: PBMCs. This receptor was identified in a boy aged 10-17 years in good health and CMV-seronegative. The V and J genes are TRBV10-3 and TRBJ1-3; 9 bases agree with TRBD1. Written as DNA, the CDR3 is TGTGCCATCAGTGAGCCGGGACAGGGCCTTGGAAACACCATATATTTT. Amino acids: CAISEPGQGLGNTIYF.